Shown below are 32 T cell receptor beta chains from a single sample sequenced in a study of blood T cells in healthy people across ages. Primed by a sample-barcoded 5' primer and a J-beta primer mix, a second PCR proceeded for 7 to 11 cycles. TCRdb reprocessed the 5' RACE reads with MiXCR, giving one entry per CDR3 protein. Of some 1.5 million distinct CDR3 sequences in the sample, approximately 43% were seen once. The source material was blood. Every receptor here comes from a woman aged 18-29 years in good health.

The table lists this clonotype with many counts. V and J are TRBV4-3 and TRBJ1-2; tentative D call: TRBD1 (6 bases). Trimming pared 2 bases from V and 0 bases from J, leaving 10 bases between. Germline CDR1 and CDR2: LGHNA and YSLEER. The CDR3 spans 15 residues. In DNA form, the CDR3 reads TGCGCCAGCAGCCAACCTGGACAGACTAACTATGGCTACACCTTC. This gives the protein CASSQPGQTNYGYTF.

This clonotype was counted a few times. The chain uses TRBV20-1 and TRBJ2-7; D is possibly TRBD1 (5 bases). V dropped 0 bases and J dropped 0 bases, with 15 bases sitting between them. Germline-derived CDR1 and CDR2 are DFQATT and SNEGSKA (reference sequence). The CDR3 length is 16 residues. In DNA form, the CDR3 reads TGCAGTGCTAGAGATTTTAGGGGCAGACCCTCCTACGAGCAGTACTTC. Protein sequence: CSARDFRGRPSYEQYF.

In this sample, this clonotype turned up a few times. The chain recombines TRBV4-3 with TRBJ2-2; D call uncertain. The V and J ends lost 3 bases and 4 bases respectively, with 3 bases between them. Germline CDR1 LGHNA, CDR2 YSLEER. CDR3 length equals 12 residues. CDR3 DNA sequence: TGCGCCAGCAGCCACTTCACCGGGGAGCTGTTTTTT. This encodes CASSHFTGELFF.

Concerning this clonotype: This may be a read error: a much more frequent sequence differs by one nucleotide. CDR3 nucleotide sequence: TGTGCCAGCAGTGAAGAGGTTAAACGCACAGATACGCAGTATTTT. Its translation is CASSEEVKRTDTQYF. V usage is TRBV2 and J usage is TRBJ2-3; D ambiguous. CDR3 length: 15 amino acids. Trimming took 1 base from V and 1 from J, leaving 9 bases between them. Germline assignment: CDR1 SNHLY and CDR2 FYNNEI. Looking up the rest from reference TRBV2 and TRBJ2-3 gives the full variable domain: EPEVTQTPSHQVTQMGQEVILRCVPISNHLYFYWYRQILGQKVEFLVSFYNNEISEKSEIFDDQFSVERPDGSNFTLKIRSTKLEDSAMYFCASSEEVKRTDTQYFGPGTRLTVL.

This clonotype was counted at least ten times. The chain carries TRBV27 and TRBJ2-1; TRBD1 might be the D (6 bases). The CDR3 extends over 15 amino acids. Per germline, CDR1 MNHEY and CDR2 SMNVEV (reference sequence). V was pared by 2 bases and J by 1 base, with 9 bases between. CDR3 sequence: CASSLGTLSYNEQFF. CDR3 DNA sequence: TGTGCCAGCAGTTTAGGGACACTATCCTACAATGAGCAGTTCTTC.

The chain recombines TRBV24-1 with TRBJ2-5; TRBD2 might be the D (5 bases). V was shortened by 5 bases and J by 11 bases, with 14 bases between the two germline ends. The germline gives CDR1 KGHDR, CDR2 SFDVKD. CDR3 length equals 12 residues. This chain's CDR3 is CATSGGFSEQYF. CDR3 nucleotides: TGTGCCACCAGTGGAGGGTTTAGTGAGCAGTACTTC.

V and J are TRBV6-6 and TRBJ1-1, with 7 bases that match TRBD1. CDR3 size: 15 residues. Per the germline V gene, CDR1 is MNHNY and CDR2 is SVGAGI (reference sequence). Losses at the gene ends were 4 bases for V and 4 bases for J; bases not matched to a gene: 9. The CDR3 here is CASSFHRGEGTEAFF. The CDR3 DNA is TGTGCCAGCAGTTTCCACAGGGGAGAGGGCACTGAAGCTTTCTTT.

The J gene is TRBJ2-1, the V gene TRBV10-3; D perhaps matches TRBD1 (5 bases). The V end was cut by 4 bases, the J end by 3 bases, with 10 bases between. The length of the CDR3 is 14 residues. Germline V lookup: CDR1 ENHRY, CDR2 SYGVKD. DNA for the CDR3: TGTGCCATCAGTGTACAAGGGGACTACAATGAGCAGTTCTTC. It specifies CAISVQGDYNEQFF.

This chain joins TRBV7-2 and TRBJ2-7; 10 nucleotides align to TRBD1. The CDR3 sequence is 16 residues long. The V gene's germline CDR1 is SGHTA and CDR2 FQGNSA. The J segment lost 5 bases and the V segment lost 4 bases, leaving 11 bases of the junction unmatched. CDR3 amino acids: CASSSQPGQGIHEQYF. CDR3 nucleotides: TGTGCCAGCAGCTCCCAACCGGGACAGGGGATCCACGAGCAGTACTTC.

The table lists this clonotype with a few counts. The chain uses TRBV7-8 and TRBJ2-3; D is unresolved. Trimming left V 8 bases short and J 0 bases short, with 9 bases between. The CDR3 sequence is 13 residues long. CDR1 and CDR2 (germline): SGHVS, FQNEAQ. The CDR3 region is CASAESSTDTQYF. CDR3 nucleotides: TGTGCCAGCGCCGAATCTAGCACAGATACGCAGTATTTT.

CDR3 coding DNA: TGTGCCAGCAGCCTACAATACAGGGCTAACAAACTGTTTTTT. Translated: CASSLQYRANKLFF. V gene TRBV7-2 combines with J gene TRBJ1-4, with D possibly TRBD1 on 6 matching bases. The germline gives CDR1 SGHTA, CDR2 FQGNSA. V was cut by 5 bases and J by 11 bases, with 18 bases left in between. This CDR3 has 14 residues.

The chain uses TRBV6-5 and TRBJ1-4; 10 nucleotides match TRBD1. V gave up 2 bases and J gave up 6 bases; unmatched junction bases: 9. Per the germline V gene, CDR1 is MNHEY and CDR2 is SVGAGI. The CDR3 is made up of 17 amino acids. CDR3 sequence reads: CASSYSSGTGEDEKLFF. The CDR3 DNA is TGTGCCAGCAGTTACAGTTCCGGGACAGGGGAAGATGAAAAACTGTTTTTT.

A few counts support this clonotype. J is TRBJ2-3 and V is TRBV4-3; TRBD1 aligns across 8 bases. The CDR3 runs 17 residues. V shed 0 bases, J shed 1 base, and the junction held 6 bases outside the gene matches. Germline V gives CDR1 LGHNA, CDR2 YSLEER. CDR3 loop: CASSQDRETGGTDTQYF. CDR3 DNA sequence: TGCGCCAGCAGCCAAGATCGAGAGACAGGGGGCACAGATACGCAGTATTTT.

The J gene is TRBJ2-1, the V gene TRBV18, with 7 positions matching TRBD1. V trimming: 3 bases; J trimming: 13 bases; junction bases outside the gene matches: 6. Germline V gives CDR1 KGHSH, CDR2 LQKENI. The CDR3 has 12 residues. CDR3 protein: CASSPEGQTQFF. CDR3 nucleotides: TGTGCCAGCTCACCTGAGGGACAGACCCAGTTCTTC.

The V call is TRBV13, the J call TRBJ1-2; 7 bases map to TRBD1. Germline V lookup: CDR1 PRHDT, CDR2 FYEKMQ (reference sequence). J gave up 4 bases and V 3 bases, and 11 bases lay outside the gene matches. This CDR3 is 16 amino acids long. The DNA of the CDR3 is TGTGCCAGCAGCTTCAAAAAGGGGGCGGGGGGCTATGGCTACACCTTC. Protein sequence: CASSFKKGAGGYGYTF. The complete variable domain, with remaining parts taken from reference TRBV13 and TRBJ1-2, reads AAGVIQSPRHLIKEKRETATLKCYPIPRHDTVYWYQQGPGQDPQFLISFYEKMQSDKGSIPDRFSAQQFSDYHSELNMSSLELGDSALYFCASSFKKGAGGYGYTFGSGTRLTVV.

This clonotype has a handful of counts. V is TRBV7-2 and J is TRBJ2-3; D uncertain. V dropped 3 bases and J dropped 5 bases, with 9 bases sitting between them. CDR3 length: 13 amino acids. In germline, CDR1 is SGHTA, CDR2 FQGNSA. The CDR3 sequence: CASSFIRKDTQYF. DNA for the CDR3: TGTGCCAGCAGCTTCATTAGGAAAGATACGCAGTATTTT.

This clonotype was seen a handful of times. The V and J genes are TRBV7-2 and TRBJ1-2, with D possibly being TRBD1 (5 bases). V was clipped by 5 bases and J by 1 base, with 14 bases between them. The CDR3 is 15 amino acids. Germline CDR1 SGHTA, CDR2 FQGNSA. CDR3 sequence (DNA): TGTGCCAGCAGCAATCCGGGACGGAATAACTATGGCTACACCTTC. Translated, it gives CASSNPGRNNYGYTF.

V is TRBV11-2 and J is TRBJ2-4; a possible D gene is TRBD2 (6 bases). The end of the DNA aligns better with TRBJ2-7, so the J call may be wrong. This CDR3 spans 15 amino acids. Germline CDR1 and CDR2: SGHAT and FQNNGV. CDR3 sequence: CASRSSGGAVYEQYF. The CDR3 DNA is TGTGCCAGCAGGTCGAGTGGAGGGGCTGTTTACGAGCAGTACTTC.

The V gene is TRBV18, the J gene TRBJ2-6; TRBD1 is a possible D gene (5 bases). CDR1 and CDR2 (germline): KGHSH, LQKENI. The CDR3 consists of 15 residues. V was shortened by 8 bases and J by 2 bases, with 13 bases between the two germline ends. The CDR3 is CASSPRTPGANVLTF. CDR3 sequence (DNA): TGTGCCAGCAGCCCAAGGACACCTGGGGCCAACGTCCTGACTTTC.

This clonotype was detected many times. The chain uses TRBV20-1 and TRBJ2-7; D gene uncertain. The CDR3 is made up of 15 amino acids. V lost 0 bases to trimming and J lost 2 bases, with 14 bases between them. Looked up from germline, CDR1 is DFQATT and CDR2 is SNEGSKA (reference sequence). CDR3 in amino acids: CSARDLRSRPYEQYF. In DNA, the CDR3 is TGCAGTGCTAGAGATCTACGGAGCCGCCCCTACGAGCAGTACTTC.

This clonotype was counted ten times or more. The chain employs TRBV11-2 and TRBJ2-3, with D perhaps TRBD2 (5 bases). CDR3 length: 15 residues. The germline V gene encodes CDR1 SGHAT and CDR2 FQNNGV. Trimming stripped 6 bases from V and 0 bases from J, with 13 bases between. The CDR3 sequence: CASSQLGGSTDTQYF. The CDR3 region has the DNA TGTGCCAGCAGTCAACTAGGCGGGAGCACAGATACGCAGTATTTT.

This clonotype was counted between two and nine times. This rearrangement joins TRBV4-1 to TRBJ1-1; D is ambiguous. This CDR3 region has 17 residues. V gave up 0 bases and J gave up 0 bases, with 14 bases separating them. CDR1 and CDR2 from the germline V gene are MGHRA and YSYEKL. This CDR3 reads CASSQEGGASMNTEAFF. The CDR3 nucleotides read TGCGCCAGCAGCCAAGAAGGAGGAGCCAGCATGAACACTGAAGCTTTCTTT.

This clonotype was detected a few times. V usage is TRBV6-1 and J usage is TRBJ2-5; TRBD2 matches 9 bases. The CDR3 length is 17 residues. Trimming removed 2 bases from V and 5 bases from J; junction bases left unmatched: 12. CDR1 and CDR2 from the germline V gene are MNHNS and SASEGT. This CDR3 reads CASSELGLAGIGETQYF. CDR3 bases: TGTGCCAGCAGTGAATTGGGGCTAGCGGGAATCGGGGAGACCCAGTACTTC.

Details on this clonotype: This clone may be a read error of a much larger clone one base away. DNA of the CDR3: TGCGCCAGCAGCTCGGGACAGCTCCAAGAGACCCAGTTCTTC. This sequence encodes CASSSGQLQETQFF. V gene TRBV5-1 combines with J gene TRBJ2-5, with TRBD1 identical over 7 bases. The DNA end favors TRBJ2-1, so the J call may be wrong. Germline V gene lookup returns CDR1 SGHRS and CDR2 YFSETQ. The length of the CDR3 is 14 residues.

This sequence joins TRBV10-2 and TRBJ2-5, with 8 bases matching TRBD2. Germline loops: CDR1 WSHSY, CDR2 SAAADI. After removal of 6 bases from V and 11 bases from J, the junction contained 14 bases not matched to a gene. CDR3 length equals 14 residues. This chain's CDR3 is CASSQLAGSTEQYF. The CDR3 DNA sequence: TGCGCCAGCAGCCAGTTAGCGGGAAGTACTGAGCAGTACTTC.

The V call is TRBV14, the J call TRBJ1-2; no reliable D call. The germline V gene encodes CDR1 SGHDN and CDR2 FVKESK. V shed 4 bases and J shed 1 base, with 13 bases lying between them. CDR3 size: 15 residues. CDR3 sequence (DNA): TGTGCCAGCAGCCCCAATGGGTTAAATAACTATGGCTACACCTTC. Translation gives CASSPNGLNNYGYTF.

Only one count was recorded for this clonotype. V and J are TRBV29-1 and TRBJ2-3; possible D gene TRBD2, 5 bases. Germline loops: CDR1 SQVTM, CDR2 ANQGSEA. This CDR3 spans 11 amino acids. The DNA of the CDR3 is TGCGGCCTTATACTAGCAGATACGCAGTATTTT. Translated: CGLILADTQYF.

The V and J genes are TRBV4-1 and TRBJ2-1; 7 bases map to TRBD1. The J call may not be correct, given that the DNA end is closer to TRBJ2-7. The CDR3 extends over 17 amino acids. Germline values: CDR1 MGHRA, CDR2 YSYEKL. The CDR3 loop reads CASSQERQGMGYNEQYF. CDR3 bases: TGCGCCAGCAGCCAAGAGCGACAGGGAATGGGCTACAATGAGCAGTACTTC.

With respect to this clonotype: Possible read error: a much larger clone is one base away. The rearrangement joins TRBV20-1 to TRBJ2-5; TRBD1 matches 7 bases. The CDR3 totals 14 residues. CDR1 and CDR2 (germline): DFQATT, SNEGSKA (reference sequence). CDR3 protein: CSARDRQGVETRYF. The CDR3, as DNA: TGCAGTGCTAGAGATCGACAGGGAGTGGAGACCCGGTACTTC.

V usage is TRBV4-2 and J usage is TRBJ2-3; tentatively, D is TRBD2 (5 bases). The CDR3 covers 16 residues. The V gene lost 0 bases and the J gene lost 7 bases, with 17 bases spanning the gap. The V gene's germline CDR1 is LGHNA and CDR2 YNFKEQ. CDR3 region: CASSQERVPGFHTQYF. The DNA of the CDR3 is TGTGCCAGCAGCCAAGAACGCGTACCGGGATTCCATACGCAGTATTTT.

This clonotype was detected ten times or more. The chain employs TRBV12-3 or TRBV12-4 and TRBJ1-4; the match to TRBD1 covers 7 bases. This CDR3 region has 16 residues. Trimming cost V 4 bases and J 0 bases; bases outside gene matches: 5. The CDR3 sequence is CASSSPGGATNEKLFF. The CDR3 DNA follows: TGTGCCAGCAGTTCCCCAGGGGGTGCAACTAATGAAAAACTGTTTTTT.

The genes are TRBV12-3 or TRBV12-4 and TRBJ2-3, with TRBD1 matching 7 bases. The CDR3 is 15 amino acids. Trimming took 5 bases from V and 1 from J; bases not matched to a gene: 6. DNA for the CDR3: TGTGCCAGCAGTAAGAACAGGGGAGGCACAGATACGCAGTATTTT. It specifies CASSKNRGGTDTQYF.